Below are 28 T cell receptor beta chains sequenced from a single sample in a study of blood T cell repertoires in COVID-19. Clones were sequenced by immunoSEQ multiplex PCR, and TCRdb holds only the in-frame ones, with some missing. The table shows fewer than 250,000 clones, with 65% to 85% occurring only once. Sequencing input: peripheral blood. The receptors were sampled from a woman between 45 and 60 years old with acute or convalescent COVID-19.

The genes are TRBV3-1 (or the pseudogene TRBV3-2) and TRBJ2-1, with 7 bases fitting TRBD2. The germline gives CDR1 LGHDT, CDR2 YNNKEL (reference sequence). The CDR3 extends over 15 amino acids. V shed 4 bases and J 3 bases; nucleotides not matched to a gene: 6. CDR3 protein: CASSPTSVYYNEQFF. The CDR3 DNA follows: TGTGCCAGCAGCCCTACTAGCGTGTACTACAATGAGCAGTTCTTC.

The chain employs TRBV5-1 and TRBJ1-2, with TRBD1 identical over 8 bases. Trimming at V came to 0 bases and at J to 8 bases, leaving 12 bases not matched to a gene. CDR3 length: 16 amino acids. Germline CDR1 and CDR2: SGHRS and YFSETQ. The CDR3 region is CASSLALTGDILGYTF. DNA for the CDR3: TGCGCCAGCAGCTTGGCCCTGACAGGGGACATCTTGGGCTACACCTTC.

This chain joins TRBV15 and TRBJ1-5; 7 nucleotides agree with TRBD1. Per the germline V gene, CDR1 is LNHNV and CDR2 is YYDKDF (reference sequence). The CDR3 covers 15 residues. The J segment lost 3 bases and the V segment lost 3 bases, leaving 5 bases of the junction unmatched. CDR3 residues: CATSREDRINQPQHF. The DNA for the CDR3 is TGTGCCACCAGCAGGGAGGACAGGATCAATCAGCCCCAGCATTTT.

This clone turned up a few times. The gene calls are TRBV29-1 and TRBJ2-2, with 10 bases aligning to TRBD2. This CDR3 comprises 14 residues. Trimming removed 4 bases from V and 6 bases from J; junction bases left unmatched: 5. Germline CDR1 is SQVTM and CDR2 is ANQGSEA. Here the CDR3 DNA reads TGCAGCGTTGGGGCTAGCGGGAGTGCCGGGGAGCTGTTTTTT. This translates into CSVGASGSAGELFF.

The J gene is TRBJ2-5, the V gene TRBV6-1, with D uncertain. The germline CDR1 and CDR2 sequences are MNHNS and SASEGT. The CDR3 extends over 13 amino acids. V was cut by 3 bases and J by 3 bases, with 8 bases left in between. The CDR3 DNA reads TGTGCCAGCAGTGATTTTATTGAAGAGACCCAGTACTTC. Translation gives CASSDFIEETQYF.

The chain is built from TRBV28 and TRBJ2-7; 9 nucleotides agree with TRBD1. The CDR3 runs to 13 residues. The V and J ends lost 6 bases and 7 bases, in that order; junction bases with no gene match: 7. Germline CDR1 is MDHEN and CDR2 is SYDVKM. The CDR3 DNA follows: TGTGCCAGCAGGACAGGGGGAGGTTGGGAGCAGTACTTC. Translation: CASRTGGGWEQYF.

The rearrangement links TRBV5-6 to TRBJ2-2; 11 bases map to TRBD1. The J segment lost 6 bases and the V segment lost 6 bases, leaving 10 bases of the junction unmatched. The V gene's germline CDR1 is SGHDT and CDR2 YYEEEE. CDR3 length: 16 amino acids. The CDR3 bases are TGTGCCAGCAATACCCGGGACAGGGGGTTATCCGGGGAGCTGTTTTTT. This encodes CASNTRDRGLSGELFF.

V and J are TRBV28 and TRBJ2-5; tentative D call: TRBD1 (5 bases). Germline V gene sequence: CDR1 MDHEN, CDR2 SYDVKM. CDR3 length equals 14 residues. V was cut by 1 base and J by 1 base, with 7 bases left in between. The CDR3 sequence is CASSLSGPQETQYF. The CDR3 coding sequence is TGTGCCAGCAGTTTATCAGGGCCCCAAGAGACCCAGTACTTC.

The chain couples TRBV6-5 to TRBJ2-6; D unclear. CDR3 length: 14 amino acids. Trimming took 10 bases from V and 2 from J, leaving 12 bases between them. Per germline, CDR1 MNHEY and CDR2 SVGAGI. The CDR3 DNA sequence: TGTGCCACCTCTGTACGGGCTGGGGCCAACGTCCTGACTTTC. This codes for CATSVRAGANVLTF.

The V and J genes are TRBV5-8 and TRBJ2-6; no clear D. This CDR3 has 15 amino acids. V dropped 1 base and J dropped 1 base, with 6 bases sitting between them. CDR1 is SGHTS, CDR2 YDEGEE, per germline. CDR3 amino acids: CASSLYSSGANVLTF. CDR3 coding DNA: TGTGCCAGCAGCTTGTACTCATCTGGGGCCAACGTCCTGACTTTC.

The J gene is TRBJ1-1, the V gene TRBV12-3 or TRBV12-4; TRBD1 might be the D (6 bases). Trimming removed 6 bases from V and 4 bases from J, with 12 bases in between. The CDR3 spans 13 residues. The CDR3 reads CASRIQGTTEAFF. DNA of the CDR3: TGTGCCAGCAGGATACAGGGAACCACTGAAGCTTTCTTT.

This sequence joins TRBV24-1 and TRBJ2-5, with 8 bases fitting TRBD1. Germline V gene data show CDR1 as KGHDR and CDR2 as SFDVKD. The CDR3 contains 14 residues. Trimming cost V 4 bases and J 5 bases; bases outside gene matches: 5. CDR3 amino acids: CATSEQGVRETQYF. The CDR3 DNA is TGTGCCACCAGTGAACAGGGGGTACGGGAGACCCAGTACTTC.

The rearrangement links TRBV28 to TRBJ2-5, with 8 positions matching TRBD2. The J segment lost 4 bases and the V segment lost 8 bases, leaving 6 bases of the junction unmatched. Germline values: CDR1 MDHEN, CDR2 SYDVKM. The CDR3 loop spans 13 amino acids. In DNA, the CDR3 is TGTGCCAGCGGAAGCGGGAGAAGAGAGACCCAGTACTTC. It yields the protein CASGSGRRETQYF.

The chain uses TRBV5-1 and TRBJ2-1, with TRBD2 as a possible D gene (6 bases). The CDR3 contains 13 residues. V lost 3 bases and J lost 6, with 10 bases in between. Germline CDR1 and CDR2: SGHRS and YFSETQ. CDR3 amino acids: CASSSQGGNEQFF. The CDR3 DNA sequence: TGCGCCAGCAGCTCCCAGGGAGGCAATGAGCAGTTCTTC.

This chain connects TRBV6-2 or TRBV6-3 to TRBJ2-2; 10 bases match TRBD2. The CDR3 spans 16 residues. V gave up 6 bases and J gave up 2 bases; unmatched junction bases: 6. Germline V gives CDR1 MNHEY, CDR2 SVGEGT. Here the CDR3 reads CASSRWTSGNTGELFF. CDR3 DNA sequence: TGTGCCAGCAGCCGATGGACTAGCGGAAACACCGGGGAGCTGTTTTTT.

The rearrangement links TRBV3-1 (or the pseudogene TRBV3-2) to TRBJ2-1; D not resolved. Germline assignment: CDR1 LGHDT and CDR2 YNNKEL (reference sequence). Deletions cut 1 base from V and 8 bases from J, with 15 bases between. The CDR3 sequence is 15 residues long. The DNA of the CDR3 is TGTGCCAGCAGCCAAGCCGGTCCCCCCCCGGATGAGCAGTTCTTC. Translated, it gives CASSQAGPPPDEQFF.

This clone has only a few counts. V gene TRBV6-5 combines with J gene TRBJ2-7; perhaps TRBD2 as D (6 bases). The germline V gene has CDR1 MNHEY and CDR2 SVGAGI. The CDR3 totals 16 residues. V gave up 2 bases and J gave up 6 bases, with 20 bases separating them. In nucleotides, the CDR3 is TGTGCCAGCAGTTACGGGGGGTTGCCAACTCCCGGCGAGCAGTACTTC. Protein product: CASSYGGLPTPGEQYF.

V and J are TRBV27 and TRBJ2-7, with 8 bases matching TRBD2. The CDR3 sequence is 15 residues long. The V and J ends lost 3 bases and 3 bases, in that order; junction bases with no gene match: 7. CDR1 MNHEY and CDR2 SMNVEV come from the germline V gene (reference sequence). This chain's CDR3 is CASSLNGRAFYEQYF. The CDR3, as DNA: TGTGCCAGCAGTTTGAACGGGAGGGCCTTCTACGAGCAGTACTTC.

This chain joins TRBV6-5 and TRBJ2-7; 7 nucleotides line up with TRBD2. CDR1 is MNHEY and CDR2 is SVGAGI in the germline V gene. The CDR3 consists of 12 residues. Unmatched junction bases numbered 0, after V lost 2 bases and J lost 5 bases. The CDR3 protein is CASSYGRDEQYF. DNA of the CDR3: TGTGCCAGCAGTTACGGGAGGGACGAGCAGTACTTC.

This rearrangement joins TRBV9 to TRBJ2-7; 8 nucleotides agree with TRBD2. Trimming removed 0 bases from V and 1 base from J; junction bases left unmatched: 0. This CDR3 region has 14 residues. Per germline, CDR1 SGDLS and CDR2 YYNGEE. DNA of the CDR3: TGTGCCAGCAGCGTAGGCGGGAGGTCCTACGAGCAGTACTTC. This sequence encodes CASSVGGRSYEQYF.

This rearrangement joins TRBV28 to TRBJ2-3; perhaps TRBD2 as D (5 bases). The germline CDR1 and CDR2 sequences are MDHEN and SYDVKM. V lost 4 bases and J lost 4, with 15 bases in between. The length of the CDR3 is 15 residues. CDR3 protein: CASSWTLPHSDTQYF. Written as DNA, the CDR3 is TGTGCCAGCAGTTGGACTCTTCCACATTCAGATACGCAGTATTTT. The variable domain in full, with the rest retrieved from reference TRBV28 and TRBJ2-3, is DVKVTQSSRYLVKRTGEKVFLECVQDMDHENMFWYRQDPGLGLRLIYFSYDVKMKEKGDIPEGYSVSREKKERFSLILESASTNQTSMYLCASSWTLPHSDTQYFGPGTRLTVL.

This chain connects TRBV29-1 to TRBJ2-2, with TRBD2 matching over 14 bases. From germline, CDR1 is SQVTM and CDR2 ANQGSEA. Trimming took 6 bases from V and 4 from J; bases not matched to a gene: 13. The CDR3 covers 18 residues. CDR3 in DNA: TGCAGCGTGGCCACGACTAGCGGGAGGGCCCTCGGCACCGGGGAGCTGTTTTTT. Amino acid sequence: CSVATTSGRALGTGELFF.

This clone was seen a single time. This rearrangement joins TRBV11-2 to TRBJ2-5; the D is unclear. This CDR3 has 15 residues. CDR1 is SGHAT and CDR2 is FQNNGV in the germline V gene. The V end was cut by 6 bases, the J end by 1 base, with 15 bases between. The CDR3 sequence: CASSFTVAPQETQYF. In DNA form, the CDR3 reads TGTGCCAGCAGTTTTACCGTAGCCCCCCAAGAGACCCAGTACTTC.

The chain uses TRBV7-9 and TRBJ1-1; 7 bases agree with TRBD1. The junction had 10 bases not matched to a gene; V was cut back by 6 bases and J by 3 bases. CDR3 length: 15 amino acids. Germline CDR1 and CDR2: SEHNR and FQNEAQ (reference sequence). The CDR3 sequence: CASSLGGLGDTEAFF. CDR3 bases: TGTGCCAGCAGTCTAGGGGGCCTTGGGGACACTGAAGCTTTCTTT.

V is TRBV24-1 and J is TRBJ1-2; a weak D match, TRBD1 (6 bases). V was pared by 4 bases and J by 2 bases, with 16 bases between. The germline gives CDR1 KGHDR, CDR2 SFDVKD. The CDR3 runs to 16 residues. CDR3 protein: CATSDPGQPDNYGYTF. The CDR3 DNA reads TGTGCCACCAGTGACCCCGGACAGCCCGACAACTATGGCTACACCTTC.

This sequence joins TRBV11-2 and TRBJ1-2; 9 nucleotides agree with TRBD1. Germline V CDR1 and CDR2: SGHAT, FQNNGV. V was pared by 5 bases and J by 3 bases, with 10 bases of the junction left unmatched. The CDR3 covers 16 residues. CDR3 loop: CASSPGQGKYDYGYTF. DNA of the CDR3: TGTGCCAGCAGCCCGGGACAGGGAAAGTACGACTATGGCTACACCTTC.

The chain combines TRBV7-8 with TRBJ2-7; D call uncertain. The ends were cut back, 4 bases at V and 2 bases at J, with 12 bases in the middle. The CDR3 runs to 14 residues. Germline V lookup: CDR1 SGHVS, CDR2 FQNEAQ. The CDR3 coding sequence is TGTGCCAGCAGCTCGAGGCCCCAAGCCTACGAGCAGTACTTC. Amino acid sequence: CASSSRPQAYEQYF.

This clone was seen more than once but under ten times. The CDR3 coding sequence is TGTGCCAGCAGTGTTCTAGGGGGTCGTTACACTGAAGCTTTCTTT. Translated, it gives CASSVLGGRYTEAFF. V gene TRBV2 combines with J gene TRBJ1-1; a possible D gene is TRBD1 (6 bases). V lost 4 bases, J lost 3 bases, and 15 bases lay in between. The CDR3 sequence is 15 residues long. Looked up from germline, CDR1 is SNHLY and CDR2 is FYNNEI.